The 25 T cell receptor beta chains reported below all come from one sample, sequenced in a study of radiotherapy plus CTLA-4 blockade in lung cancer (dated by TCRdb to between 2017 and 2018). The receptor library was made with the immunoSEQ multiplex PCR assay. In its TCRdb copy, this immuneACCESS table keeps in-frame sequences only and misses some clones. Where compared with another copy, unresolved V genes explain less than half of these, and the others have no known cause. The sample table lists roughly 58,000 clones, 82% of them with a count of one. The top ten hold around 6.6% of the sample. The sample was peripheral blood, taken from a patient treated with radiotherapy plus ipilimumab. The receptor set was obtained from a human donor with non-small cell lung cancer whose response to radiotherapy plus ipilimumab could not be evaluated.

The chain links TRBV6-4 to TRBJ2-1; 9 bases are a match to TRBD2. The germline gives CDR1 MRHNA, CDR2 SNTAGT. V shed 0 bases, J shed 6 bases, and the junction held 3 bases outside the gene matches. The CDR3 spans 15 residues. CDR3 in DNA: TGTGCCAGCAGTGACTCCGGGCGGGGGGGCAATGAGCAGTTCTTC. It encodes CASSDSGRGGNEQFF.

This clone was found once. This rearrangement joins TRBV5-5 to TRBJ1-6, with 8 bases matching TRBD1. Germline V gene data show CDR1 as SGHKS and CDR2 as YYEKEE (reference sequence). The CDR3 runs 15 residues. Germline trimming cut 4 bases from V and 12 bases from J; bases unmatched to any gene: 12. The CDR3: CASSPWTGQALPLHF. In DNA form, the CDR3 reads TGTGCCAGCAGCCCCTGGACAGGGCAGGCTTTACCCCTCCACTTT.

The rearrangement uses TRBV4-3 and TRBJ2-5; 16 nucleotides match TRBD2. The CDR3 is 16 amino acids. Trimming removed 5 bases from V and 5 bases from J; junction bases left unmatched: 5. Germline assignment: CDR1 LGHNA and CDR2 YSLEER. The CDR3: CASSSTGLAGGETQYF. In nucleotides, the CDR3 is TGCGCCAGCAGCTCAACGGGACTAGCGGGGGGGGAGACCCAGTACTTC.

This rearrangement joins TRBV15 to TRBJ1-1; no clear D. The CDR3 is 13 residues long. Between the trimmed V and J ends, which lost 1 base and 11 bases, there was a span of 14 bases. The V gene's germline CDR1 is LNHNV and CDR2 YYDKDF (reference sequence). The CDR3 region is CATSRGSIAGAFF. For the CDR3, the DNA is TGTGCCACCAGCAGAGGCTCTATAGCTGGCGCTTTCTTT.

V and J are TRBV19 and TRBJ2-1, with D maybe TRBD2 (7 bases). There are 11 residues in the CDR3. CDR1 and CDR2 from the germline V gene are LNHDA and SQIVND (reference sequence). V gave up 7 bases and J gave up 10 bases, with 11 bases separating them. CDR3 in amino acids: CASTGGQEQFF. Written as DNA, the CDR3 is TGTGCCAGTACGGGGGGCCAGGAGCAGTTCTTC.

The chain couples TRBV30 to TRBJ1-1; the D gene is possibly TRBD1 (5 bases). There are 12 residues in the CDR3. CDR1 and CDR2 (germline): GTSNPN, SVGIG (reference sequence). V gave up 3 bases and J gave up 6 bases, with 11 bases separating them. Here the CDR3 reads CAWSHSQAEAFF. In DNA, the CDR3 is TGTGCCTGGAGCCATTCACAGGCTGAAGCTTTCTTT.

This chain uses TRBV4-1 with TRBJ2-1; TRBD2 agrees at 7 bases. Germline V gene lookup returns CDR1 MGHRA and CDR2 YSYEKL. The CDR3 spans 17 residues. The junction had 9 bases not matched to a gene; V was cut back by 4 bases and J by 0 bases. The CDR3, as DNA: TGCGCCAGCAGCCCTAATAATAGCGGGCTCTCCTACAATGAGCAGTTCTTC. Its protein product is CASSPNNSGLSYNEQFF.

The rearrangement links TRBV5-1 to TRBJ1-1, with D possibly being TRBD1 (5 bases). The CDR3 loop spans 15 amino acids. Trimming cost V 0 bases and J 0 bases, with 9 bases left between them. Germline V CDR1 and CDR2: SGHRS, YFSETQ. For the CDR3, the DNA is TGCGCCAGCAGCTTGGATAAGGGGTTGAACACTGAAGCTTTCTTT. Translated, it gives CASSLDKGLNTEAFF.

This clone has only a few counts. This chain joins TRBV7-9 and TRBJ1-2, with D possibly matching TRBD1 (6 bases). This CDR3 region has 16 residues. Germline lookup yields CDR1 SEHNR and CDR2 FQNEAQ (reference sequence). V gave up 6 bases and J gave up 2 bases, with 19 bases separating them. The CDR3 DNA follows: TGTGCCAGCAGTTCAACATCCAGGGGAATAAACTATGGCTACACCTTC. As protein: CASSSTSRGINYGYTF.

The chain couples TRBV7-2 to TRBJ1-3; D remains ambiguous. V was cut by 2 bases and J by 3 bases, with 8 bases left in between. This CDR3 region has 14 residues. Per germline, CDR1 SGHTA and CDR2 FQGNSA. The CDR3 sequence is CASSLTSFGNTIYF. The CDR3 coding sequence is TGTGCCAGCAGCTTAACAAGTTTTGGAAACACCATATATTTT.

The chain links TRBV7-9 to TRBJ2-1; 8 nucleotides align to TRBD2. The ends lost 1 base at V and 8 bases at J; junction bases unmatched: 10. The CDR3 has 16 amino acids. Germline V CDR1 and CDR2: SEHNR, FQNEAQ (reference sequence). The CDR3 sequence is CASSLGYAGGRDEQFF. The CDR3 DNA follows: TGTGCCAGCAGCTTAGGTTACGCGGGAGGTCGGGATGAGCAGTTCTTC.

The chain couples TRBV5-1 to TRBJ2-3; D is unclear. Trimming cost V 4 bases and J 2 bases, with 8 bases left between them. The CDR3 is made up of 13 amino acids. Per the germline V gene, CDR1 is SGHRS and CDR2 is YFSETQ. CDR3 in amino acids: CASSPDNTDTQYF. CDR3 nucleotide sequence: TGCGCCAGCAGCCCTGACAACACAGATACGCAGTATTTT.

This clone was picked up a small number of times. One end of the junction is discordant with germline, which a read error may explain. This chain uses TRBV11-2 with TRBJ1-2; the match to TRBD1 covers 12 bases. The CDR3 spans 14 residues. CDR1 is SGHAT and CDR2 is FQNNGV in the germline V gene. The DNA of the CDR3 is TGTGCCAGCAGGTTAGGGACAGGGGGCGACGGCTACACCTTC. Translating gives CASRLGTGGDGYTF.

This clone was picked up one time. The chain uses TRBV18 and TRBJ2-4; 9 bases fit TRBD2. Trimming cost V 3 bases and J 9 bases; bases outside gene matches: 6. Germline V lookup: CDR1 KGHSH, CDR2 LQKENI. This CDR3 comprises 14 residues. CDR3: CASSPGLASGIQYF. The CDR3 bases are TGTGCCAGCTCACCCGGACTAGCGAGTGGCATTCAGTACTTC.

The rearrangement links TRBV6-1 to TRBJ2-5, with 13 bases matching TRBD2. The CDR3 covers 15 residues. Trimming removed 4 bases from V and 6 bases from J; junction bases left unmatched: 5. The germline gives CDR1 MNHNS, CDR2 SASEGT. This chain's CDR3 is CASSARTSGGKTQYF. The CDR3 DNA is TGTGCCAGCAGTGCAAGGACTAGCGGGGGTAAGACCCAGTACTTC.

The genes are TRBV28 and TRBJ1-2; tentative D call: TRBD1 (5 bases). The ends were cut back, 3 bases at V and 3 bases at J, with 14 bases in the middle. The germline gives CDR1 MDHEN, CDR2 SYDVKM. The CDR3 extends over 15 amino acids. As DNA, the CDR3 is TGTGCCAGCAGTTTTACAGGCGCAGACCACTATGGCTACACCTTC. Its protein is CASSFTGADHYGYTF.

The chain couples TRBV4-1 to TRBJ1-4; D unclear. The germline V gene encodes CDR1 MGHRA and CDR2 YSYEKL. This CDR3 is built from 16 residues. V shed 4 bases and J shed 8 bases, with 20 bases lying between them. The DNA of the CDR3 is TGCGCCAGCAGCCGCACCGGGAGCTACTTGGGGGAAAAACTGTTTTTT. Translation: CASSRTGSYLGEKLFF.

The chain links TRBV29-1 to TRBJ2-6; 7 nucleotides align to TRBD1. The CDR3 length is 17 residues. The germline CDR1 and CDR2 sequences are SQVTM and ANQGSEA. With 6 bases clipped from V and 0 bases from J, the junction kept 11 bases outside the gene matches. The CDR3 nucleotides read TGCAGCGTCTTGCTGCCGGGACAGCCCTCTGGGGCCAACGTCCTGACTTTC. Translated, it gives CSVLLPGQPSGANVLTF.

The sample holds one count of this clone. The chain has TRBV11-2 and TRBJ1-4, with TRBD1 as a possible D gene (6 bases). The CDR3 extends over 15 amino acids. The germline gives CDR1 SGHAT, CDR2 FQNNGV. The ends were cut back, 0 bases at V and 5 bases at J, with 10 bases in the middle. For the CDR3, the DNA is TGTGCCAGCAGCTTAGACGGGACAAGGAATGAAAAACTGTTTTTT. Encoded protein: CASSLDGTRNEKLFF.

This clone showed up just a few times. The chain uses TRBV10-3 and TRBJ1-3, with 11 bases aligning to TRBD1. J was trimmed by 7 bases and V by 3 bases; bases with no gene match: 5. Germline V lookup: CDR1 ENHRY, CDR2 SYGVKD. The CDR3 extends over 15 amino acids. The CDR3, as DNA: TGTGCCATCAGTGACAGGACAGGGGGCATCAACACCATATATTTT. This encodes CAISDRTGGINTIYF.

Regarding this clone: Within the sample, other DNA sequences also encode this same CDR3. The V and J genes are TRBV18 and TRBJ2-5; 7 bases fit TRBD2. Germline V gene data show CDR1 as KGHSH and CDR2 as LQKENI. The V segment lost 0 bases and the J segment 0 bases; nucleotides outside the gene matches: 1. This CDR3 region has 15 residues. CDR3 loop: CASSPPSGYQETQYF. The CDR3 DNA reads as TGTGCCAGCTCACCACCTAGCGGGTACCAAGAGACCCAGTACTTC.

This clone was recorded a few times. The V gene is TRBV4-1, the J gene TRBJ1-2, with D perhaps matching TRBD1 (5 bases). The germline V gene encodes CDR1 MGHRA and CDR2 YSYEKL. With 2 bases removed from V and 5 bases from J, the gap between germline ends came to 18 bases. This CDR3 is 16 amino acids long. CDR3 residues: CASSQTGMGGEYGYTF. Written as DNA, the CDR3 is TGCGCCAGCAGCCAAACAGGAATGGGGGGGGAGTATGGCTACACCTTC.

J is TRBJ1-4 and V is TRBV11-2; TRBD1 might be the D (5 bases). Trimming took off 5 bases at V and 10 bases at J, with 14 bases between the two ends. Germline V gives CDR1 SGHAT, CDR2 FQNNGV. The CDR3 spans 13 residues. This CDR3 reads CASSQGGPGKLFF. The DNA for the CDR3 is TGTGCCAGCAGCCAGGGAGGGCCCGGAAAACTGTTTTTT.

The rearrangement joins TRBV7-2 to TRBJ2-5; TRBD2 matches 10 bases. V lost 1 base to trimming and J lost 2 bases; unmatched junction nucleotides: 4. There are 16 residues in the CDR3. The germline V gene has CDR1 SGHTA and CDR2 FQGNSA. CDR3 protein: CASSLVLAGGQETQYF. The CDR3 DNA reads TGTGCCAGCAGCTTAGTATTAGCGGGGGGTCAAGAGACCCAGTACTTC.

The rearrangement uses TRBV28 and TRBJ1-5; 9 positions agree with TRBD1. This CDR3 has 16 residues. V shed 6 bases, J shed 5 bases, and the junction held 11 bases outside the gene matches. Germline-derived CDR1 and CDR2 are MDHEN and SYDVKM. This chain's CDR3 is CASSPAGQGDHQPQHF. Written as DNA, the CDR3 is TGTGCCAGCAGCCCCGCGGGACAGGGAGACCATCAGCCCCAGCATTTT.